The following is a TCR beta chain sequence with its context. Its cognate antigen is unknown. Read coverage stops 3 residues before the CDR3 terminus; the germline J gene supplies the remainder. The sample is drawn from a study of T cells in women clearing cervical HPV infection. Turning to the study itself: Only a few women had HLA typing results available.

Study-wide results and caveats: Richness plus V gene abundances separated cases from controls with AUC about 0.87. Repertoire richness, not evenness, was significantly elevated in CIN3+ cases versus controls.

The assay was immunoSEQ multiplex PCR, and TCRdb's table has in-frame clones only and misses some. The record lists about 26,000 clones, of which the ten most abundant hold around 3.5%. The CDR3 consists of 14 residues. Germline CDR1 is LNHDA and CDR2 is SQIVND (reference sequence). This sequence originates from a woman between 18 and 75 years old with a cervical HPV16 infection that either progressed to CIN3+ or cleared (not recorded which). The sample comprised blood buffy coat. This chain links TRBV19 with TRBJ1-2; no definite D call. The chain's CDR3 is CASSITSGVYDYTF. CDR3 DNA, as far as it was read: TGTGCCAGTAGTATTACTAGCGGGGTATACGAC.